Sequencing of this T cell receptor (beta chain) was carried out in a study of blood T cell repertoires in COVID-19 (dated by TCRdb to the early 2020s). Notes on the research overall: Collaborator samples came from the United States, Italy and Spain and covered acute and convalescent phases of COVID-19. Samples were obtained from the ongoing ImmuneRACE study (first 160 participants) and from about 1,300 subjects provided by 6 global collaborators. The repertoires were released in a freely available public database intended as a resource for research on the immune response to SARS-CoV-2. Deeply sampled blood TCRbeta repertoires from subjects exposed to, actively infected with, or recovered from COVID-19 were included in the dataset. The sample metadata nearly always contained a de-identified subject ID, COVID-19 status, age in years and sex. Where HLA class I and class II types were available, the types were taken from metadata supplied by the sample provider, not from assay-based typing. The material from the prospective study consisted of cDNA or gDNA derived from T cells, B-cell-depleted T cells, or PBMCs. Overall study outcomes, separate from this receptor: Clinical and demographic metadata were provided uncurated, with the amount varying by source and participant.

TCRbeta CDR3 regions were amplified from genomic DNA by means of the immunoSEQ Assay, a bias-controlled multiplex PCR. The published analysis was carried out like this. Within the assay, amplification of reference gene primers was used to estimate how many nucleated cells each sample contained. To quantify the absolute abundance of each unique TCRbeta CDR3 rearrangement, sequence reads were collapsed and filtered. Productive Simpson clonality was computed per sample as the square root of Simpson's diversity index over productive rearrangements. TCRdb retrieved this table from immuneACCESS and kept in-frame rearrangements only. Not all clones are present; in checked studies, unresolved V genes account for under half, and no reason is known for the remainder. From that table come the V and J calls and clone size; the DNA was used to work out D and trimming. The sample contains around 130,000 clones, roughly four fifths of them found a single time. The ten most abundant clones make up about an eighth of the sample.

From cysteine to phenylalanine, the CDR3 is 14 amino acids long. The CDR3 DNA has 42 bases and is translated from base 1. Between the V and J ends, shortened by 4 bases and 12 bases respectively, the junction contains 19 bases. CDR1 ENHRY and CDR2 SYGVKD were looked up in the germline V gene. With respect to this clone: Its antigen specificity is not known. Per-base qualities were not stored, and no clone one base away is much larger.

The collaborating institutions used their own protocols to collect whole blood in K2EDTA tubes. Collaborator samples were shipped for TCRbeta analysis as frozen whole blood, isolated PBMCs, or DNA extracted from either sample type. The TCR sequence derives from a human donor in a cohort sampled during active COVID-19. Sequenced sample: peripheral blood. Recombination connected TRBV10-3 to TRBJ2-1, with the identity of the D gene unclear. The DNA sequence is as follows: TGTGCCATCAGTGGGGTAGCACGAACCCTTGGGCAGTTCTTC. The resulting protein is CAISGVARTLGQFF.